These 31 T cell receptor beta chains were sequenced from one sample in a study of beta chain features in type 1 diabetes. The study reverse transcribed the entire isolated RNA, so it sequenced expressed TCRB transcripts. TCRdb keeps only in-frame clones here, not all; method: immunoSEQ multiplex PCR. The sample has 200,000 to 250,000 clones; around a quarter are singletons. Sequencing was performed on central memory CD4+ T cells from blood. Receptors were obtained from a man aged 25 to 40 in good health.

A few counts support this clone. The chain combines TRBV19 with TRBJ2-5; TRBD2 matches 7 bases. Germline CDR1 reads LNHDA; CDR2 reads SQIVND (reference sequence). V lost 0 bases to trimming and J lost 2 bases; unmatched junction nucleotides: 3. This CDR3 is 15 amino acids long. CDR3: CASSIDPSGQETQYF. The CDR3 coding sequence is TGTGCCAGTAGTATAGATCCTAGCGGACAAGAGACCCAGTACTTC.

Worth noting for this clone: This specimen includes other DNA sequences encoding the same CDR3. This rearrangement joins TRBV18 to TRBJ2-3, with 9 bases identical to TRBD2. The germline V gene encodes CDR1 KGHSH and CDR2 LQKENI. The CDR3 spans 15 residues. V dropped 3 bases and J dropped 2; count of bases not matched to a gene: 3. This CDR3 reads CASSPTSGSTDTQYF. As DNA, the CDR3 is TGTGCCAGCTCACCGACTAGCGGATCCACAGATACGCAGTATTTT.

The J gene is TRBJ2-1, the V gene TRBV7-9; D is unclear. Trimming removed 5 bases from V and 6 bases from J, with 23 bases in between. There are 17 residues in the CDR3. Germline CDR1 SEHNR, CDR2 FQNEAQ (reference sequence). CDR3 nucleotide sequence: TGTGCCAGCAGCCCCCGACAAGGATCTACCCTTATCAATGAGCAGTTCTTC. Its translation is CASSPRQGSTLINEQFF.

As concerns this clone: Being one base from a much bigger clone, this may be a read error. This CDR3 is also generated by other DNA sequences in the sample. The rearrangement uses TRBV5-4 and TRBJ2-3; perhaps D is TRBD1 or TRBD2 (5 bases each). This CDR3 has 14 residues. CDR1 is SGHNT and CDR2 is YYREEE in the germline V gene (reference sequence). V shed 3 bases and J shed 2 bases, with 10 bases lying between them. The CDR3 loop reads CASSWTGTTDTQYF. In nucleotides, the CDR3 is TGTGCCAGCAGCTGGACGGGGACCACAGATACGCAGTATTTT.

The CDR3 loop is CASSLVANTGELFF. The CDR3 DNA follows: TGCGCCAGCAGCTTGGTGGCCAATACCGGGGAGCTGTTTTTT. This rearrangement joins TRBV5-1 to TRBJ2-2; D is undetermined. V shed 0 bases and J shed 5 bases, with 8 bases lying between them. This CDR3 contains 14 residues. Germline-derived CDR1 and CDR2 are SGHRS and YFSETQ.

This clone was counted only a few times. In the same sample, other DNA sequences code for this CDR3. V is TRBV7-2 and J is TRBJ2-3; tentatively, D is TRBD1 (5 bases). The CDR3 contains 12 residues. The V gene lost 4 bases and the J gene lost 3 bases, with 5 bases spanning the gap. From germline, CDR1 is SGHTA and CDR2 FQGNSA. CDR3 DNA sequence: TGTGCCAGCAGCTCAGGGACAGATACGCAGTATTTT. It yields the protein CASSSGTDTQYF.

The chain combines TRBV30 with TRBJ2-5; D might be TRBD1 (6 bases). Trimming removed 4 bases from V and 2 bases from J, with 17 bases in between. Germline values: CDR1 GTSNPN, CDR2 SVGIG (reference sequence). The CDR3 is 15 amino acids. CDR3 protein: CAWTPSGHPQETQYF. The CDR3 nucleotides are TGTGCCTGGACCCCTTCGGGACACCCTCAAGAGACCCAGTACTTC.

The CDR3 nucleotides are TGTGCCAGCAAACCGGGACTAGCGCCGGAGACCCAGTACTTC. This encodes CASKPGLAPETQYF. The chain recombines TRBV21-1 with TRBJ2-5; the D call of TRBD2 is as the table states it, not checked on the DNA. TRBV21-1 is shown as a pseudogene. The CDR3 covers 14 residues.

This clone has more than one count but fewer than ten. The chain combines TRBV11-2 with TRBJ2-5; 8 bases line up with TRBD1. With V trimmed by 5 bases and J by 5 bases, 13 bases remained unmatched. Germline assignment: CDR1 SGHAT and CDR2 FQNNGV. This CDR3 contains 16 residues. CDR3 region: CASSPYLGQARETQYF. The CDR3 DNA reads TGTGCCAGCAGCCCATACCTGGGACAGGCGCGGGAGACCCAGTACTTC.

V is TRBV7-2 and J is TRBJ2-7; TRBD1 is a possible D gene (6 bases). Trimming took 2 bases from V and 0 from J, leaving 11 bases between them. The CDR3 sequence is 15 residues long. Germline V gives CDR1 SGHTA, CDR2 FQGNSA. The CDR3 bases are TGTGCCAGCAGCTTACAGGGACACAGCTCCTACGAGCAGTACTTC. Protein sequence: CASSLQGHSSYEQYF.

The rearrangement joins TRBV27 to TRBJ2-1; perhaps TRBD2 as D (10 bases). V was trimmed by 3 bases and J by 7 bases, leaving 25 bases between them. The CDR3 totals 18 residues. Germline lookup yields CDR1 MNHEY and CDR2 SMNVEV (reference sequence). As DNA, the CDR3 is TGTGCCAGCAGTTTCGGACAGGGGATTAGCGGGAGGAAGAATGAGCAGTTCTTC. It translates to CASSFGQGISGRKNEQFF.

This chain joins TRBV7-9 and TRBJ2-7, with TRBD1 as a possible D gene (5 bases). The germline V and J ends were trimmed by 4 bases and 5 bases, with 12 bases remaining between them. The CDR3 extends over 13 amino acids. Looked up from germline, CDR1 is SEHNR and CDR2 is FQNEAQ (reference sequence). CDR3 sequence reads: CASSSAGRDEQYF. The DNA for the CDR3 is TGTGCCAGCAGCTCCGCCGGCAGGGACGAGCAGTACTTC.

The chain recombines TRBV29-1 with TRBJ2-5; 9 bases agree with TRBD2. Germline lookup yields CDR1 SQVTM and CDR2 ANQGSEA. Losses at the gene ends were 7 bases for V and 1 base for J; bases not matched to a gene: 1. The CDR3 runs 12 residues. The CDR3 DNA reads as TGCAGCGCGACTAGCGGCCAAGAGACCCAGTACTTC. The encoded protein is CSATSGQETQYF.

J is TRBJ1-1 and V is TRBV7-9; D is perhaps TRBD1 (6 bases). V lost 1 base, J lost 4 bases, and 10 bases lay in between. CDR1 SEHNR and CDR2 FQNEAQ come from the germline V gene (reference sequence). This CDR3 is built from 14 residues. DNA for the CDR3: TGTGCCAGCAGCTTAGACCGAGGGGGCACTGAAGCTTTCTTT. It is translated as CASSLDRGGTEAFF.

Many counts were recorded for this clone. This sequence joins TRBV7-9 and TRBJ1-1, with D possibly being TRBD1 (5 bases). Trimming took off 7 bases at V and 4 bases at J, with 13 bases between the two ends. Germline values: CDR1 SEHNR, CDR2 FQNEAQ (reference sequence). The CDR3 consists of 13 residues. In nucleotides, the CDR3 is TGTGCCAGCATCCCCACGGGGGGCACTGAAGCTTTCTTT. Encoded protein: CASIPTGGTEAFF.

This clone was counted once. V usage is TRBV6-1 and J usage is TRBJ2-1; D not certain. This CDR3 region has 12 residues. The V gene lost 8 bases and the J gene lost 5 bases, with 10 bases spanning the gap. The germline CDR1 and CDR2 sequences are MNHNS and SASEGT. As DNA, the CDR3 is TGTGCCAGCGTGGGAATACACAATGAGCAGTTCTTC. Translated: CASVGIHNEQFF.

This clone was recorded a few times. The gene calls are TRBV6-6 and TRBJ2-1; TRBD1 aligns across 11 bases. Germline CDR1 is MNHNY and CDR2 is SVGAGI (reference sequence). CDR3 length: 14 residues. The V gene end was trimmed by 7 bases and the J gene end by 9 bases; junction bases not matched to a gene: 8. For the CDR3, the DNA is TGTGCCAGCAACGGACAGGGGGCCCTGGGTGAGCAGTTCTTC. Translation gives CASNGQGALGEQFF.

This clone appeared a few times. The CDR3 protein is CASSIGQPYEQYF. CDR3 DNA: TGTGCCAGTAGTATTGGCCAGCCTTACGAGCAGTACTTC. The chain couples TRBV19 to TRBJ2-7; D gene unclear. CDR3 length: 13 amino acids. V gave up 3 bases and J gave up 4 bases, with 10 bases separating them. CDR1 and CDR2 (germline): LNHDA, SQIVND (reference sequence). The full variable domain, completed using reference TRBV19 and TRBJ2-7, is DGGITQSPKYLFRKEGQNVTLSCEQNLNHDAMYWYRQDPGQGLRLIYYSQIVNDFQKGDIAEGYSVSREKKESFPLTVTSAQKNPTAFYLCASSIGQPYEQYFGPGTRLTVT.

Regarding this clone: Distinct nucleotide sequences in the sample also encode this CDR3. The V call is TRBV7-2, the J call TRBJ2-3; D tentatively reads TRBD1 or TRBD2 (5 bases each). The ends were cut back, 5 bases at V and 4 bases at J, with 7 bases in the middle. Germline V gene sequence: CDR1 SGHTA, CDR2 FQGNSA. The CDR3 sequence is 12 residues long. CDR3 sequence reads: CASSRGADTQYF. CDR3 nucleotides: TGTGCCAGCAGCCGAGGGGCAGATACGCAGTATTTT.

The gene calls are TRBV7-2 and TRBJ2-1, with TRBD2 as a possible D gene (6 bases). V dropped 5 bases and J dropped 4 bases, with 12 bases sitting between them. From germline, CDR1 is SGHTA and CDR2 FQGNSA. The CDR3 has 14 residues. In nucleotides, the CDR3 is TGTGCCAGCAGCCGTAGTGGGGGGTACAATGAGCAGTTCTTC. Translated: CASSRSGGYNEQFF.

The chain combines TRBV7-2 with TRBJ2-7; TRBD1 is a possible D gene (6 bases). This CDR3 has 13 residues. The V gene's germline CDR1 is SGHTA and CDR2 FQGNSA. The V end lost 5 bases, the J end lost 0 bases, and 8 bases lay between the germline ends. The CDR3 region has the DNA TGTGCCAGCAGCCGGACAGCCTCCTACGAGCAGTACTTC. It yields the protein CASSRTASYEQYF.

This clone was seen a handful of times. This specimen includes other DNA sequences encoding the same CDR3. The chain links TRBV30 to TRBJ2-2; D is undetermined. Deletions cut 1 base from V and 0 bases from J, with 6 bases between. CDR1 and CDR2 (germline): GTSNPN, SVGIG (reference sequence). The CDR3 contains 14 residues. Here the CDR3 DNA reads TGTGCCTGGAGTGCGGCGGCGAACACCGGGGAGCTGTTTTTT. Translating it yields CAWSAAANTGELFF.

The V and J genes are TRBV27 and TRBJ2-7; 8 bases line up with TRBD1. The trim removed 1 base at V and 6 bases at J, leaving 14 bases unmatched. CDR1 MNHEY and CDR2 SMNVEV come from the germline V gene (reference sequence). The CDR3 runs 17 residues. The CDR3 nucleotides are TGTGCCAGCAGTTTATGGGGGACTCAGGGGGCTGGTCGCGAGCAGTACTTC. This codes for CASSLWGTQGAGREQYF.

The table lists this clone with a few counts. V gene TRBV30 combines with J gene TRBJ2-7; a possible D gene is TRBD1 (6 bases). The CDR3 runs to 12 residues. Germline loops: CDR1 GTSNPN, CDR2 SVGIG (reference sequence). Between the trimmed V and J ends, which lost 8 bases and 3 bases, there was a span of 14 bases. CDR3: CAGGARGYEQYF. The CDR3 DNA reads TGTGCCGGGGGAGCCAGGGGCTACGAGCAGTACTTC.

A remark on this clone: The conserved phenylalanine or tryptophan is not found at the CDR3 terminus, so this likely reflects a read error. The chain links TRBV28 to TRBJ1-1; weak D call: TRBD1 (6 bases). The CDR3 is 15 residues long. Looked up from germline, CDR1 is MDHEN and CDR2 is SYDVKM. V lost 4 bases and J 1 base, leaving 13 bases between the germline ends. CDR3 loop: CASSSSGGGNTEAFS. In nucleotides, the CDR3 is TGTGCCAGCAGTTCATCTGGGGGCGGGAACACTGAAGCTTTCTCT.

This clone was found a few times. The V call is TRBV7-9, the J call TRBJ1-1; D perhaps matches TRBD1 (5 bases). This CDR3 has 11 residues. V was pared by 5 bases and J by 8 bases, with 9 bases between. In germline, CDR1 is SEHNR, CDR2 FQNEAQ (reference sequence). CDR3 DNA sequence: TGTGCCAGCAGCCCCGACAGCGAAGCTTTCTTT. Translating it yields CASSPDSEAFF.

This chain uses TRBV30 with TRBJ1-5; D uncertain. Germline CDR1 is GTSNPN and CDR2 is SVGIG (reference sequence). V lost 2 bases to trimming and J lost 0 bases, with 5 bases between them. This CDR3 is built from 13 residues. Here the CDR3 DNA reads TGTGCCTGGAGTCCTGGTAGCAATCAGCCCCAGCATTTT. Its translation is CAWSPGSNQPQHF. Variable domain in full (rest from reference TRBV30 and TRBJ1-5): SQTIHQWPATLVQPVGSPLSLECTVEGTSNPNLYWYRQAAGRGLQLLFYSVGIGQISSEVPQNLSASRPQDRQFILSSKKLLLSDSGFYLCAWSPGSNQPQHFGDGTRLSIL.

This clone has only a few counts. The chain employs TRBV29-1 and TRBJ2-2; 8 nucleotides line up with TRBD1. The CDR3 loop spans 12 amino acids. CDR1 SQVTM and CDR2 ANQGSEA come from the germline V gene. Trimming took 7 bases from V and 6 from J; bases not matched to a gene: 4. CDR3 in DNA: TGCAGCGCCGACAGGGGCGCCGGGGAGCTGTTTTTT. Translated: CSADRGAGELFF.

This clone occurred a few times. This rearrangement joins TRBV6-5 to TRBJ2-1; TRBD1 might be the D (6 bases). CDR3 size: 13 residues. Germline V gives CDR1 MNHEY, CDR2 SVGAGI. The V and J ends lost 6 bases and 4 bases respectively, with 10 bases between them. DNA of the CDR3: TGTGCCAGCAGGAGGGACACATACAATGAGCAGTTCTTC. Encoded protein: CASRRDTYNEQFF.

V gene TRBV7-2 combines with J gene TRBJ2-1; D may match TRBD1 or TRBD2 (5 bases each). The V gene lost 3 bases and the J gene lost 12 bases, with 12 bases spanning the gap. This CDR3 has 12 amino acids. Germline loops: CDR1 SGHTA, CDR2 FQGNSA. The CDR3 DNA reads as TGTGCCAGCAGCTTGACCCCGAGGGGGCAGTTCTTC. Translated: CASSLTPRGQFF.

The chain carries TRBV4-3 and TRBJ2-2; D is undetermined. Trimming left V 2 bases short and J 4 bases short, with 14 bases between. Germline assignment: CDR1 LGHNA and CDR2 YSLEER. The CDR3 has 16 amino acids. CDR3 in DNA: TGCGCCAGCAGCCAATTGGACCCTCCCGCCACCGGGGAGCTGTTTTTT. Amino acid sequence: CASSQLDPPATGELFF.